Shown below are 28 T cell receptor beta chains from a single sample sequenced in a study of regulatory T cells in long-lasting Graves disease (dated by TCRdb to about 2021). The sample's time point, from its label and the paper: newly diagnosed GD, antithyroid drugs for less than 3 months. RNA was extracted from PBMCs in TRIzol for both TCR sequencing and RNA sequencing. Libraries were made using multiplex PCR. This sample was sequenced with an Illumina HiSeq 4000. CDR3 regions were amplified by Arm-PCR with iRepertoire HTBI primers to construct TCR beta libraries. TCRdb handled the public reads itself, with Q25 trimming in fastp and clone calling in MiXCR, and kept productive beta chains. All rows with the same CDR3 protein become a single entry with the most common DNA and genes. The sample table holds approximately 480,000 distinct CDR3 sequences, of which around 15% were seen once. 9% to 15% of the sample rests with the top ten.

The same sample was also studied in work on T cells in Graves' hyperthyroidism and ophthalmopathy.

The sequencing here drew on peripheral blood mononuclear cells (PBMCs), taken at new diagnosis, from a patient treated with antithyroid drugs. The receptors originated from a man between 40 and 49 years old with Graves disease. Donor details come from another sample of the same person, matched by shared clones.

This clonotype was counted only a few times. The chain combines TRBV5-1 with TRBJ2-1; 13 positions agree with TRBD2. Matching the DNA end better, TRBJ2-5 makes the J call doubtful. Germline CDR1 is SGHRS and CDR2 is YFSETQ. This CDR3 contains 19 residues. The CDR3 loop is CASSLARLAGGRRWETQYF. The CDR3 region has the DNA TGCGCCAGCAGCTTGGCGAGACTAGCGGGAGGCCGACGGTGGGAGACCCAGTACTTC.

The CDR3 DNA is TGTGCCACCATTTCTGGGGAGACCCAGTACTTC. Protein product: CATISGETQYF. This rearrangement joins TRBV6-1 to TRBJ2-5; D remains ambiguous. Trimming cost V 10 bases and J 5 bases, with 11 bases left between them. The CDR3 is made up of 11 amino acids. Germline CDR1 and CDR2: MNHNS and SASEGT.

In this sample, this clonotype turned up a few times. The CDR3 loop is CASKTVLTNEKLFF. The CDR3 nucleotides are TGTGCCAGCAAAACGGTATTAACTAATGAAAAACTGTTTTTT. The rearrangement links TRBV2 to TRBJ1-4; D not resolved. The V gene lost 7 bases and the J gene lost 1 base, with 10 bases spanning the gap. This CDR3 is built from 14 residues. The V gene's germline CDR1 is SNHLY and CDR2 FYNNEI. The complete variable domain, with remaining parts taken from reference TRBV2 and TRBJ1-4, reads EPEVTQTPSHQVTQMGQEVILRCVPISNHLYFYWYRQILGQKVEFLVSFYNNEISEKSEIFDDQFSVERPDGSNFTLKIRSTKLEDSAMYFCASKTVLTNEKLFFGSGTQLSVL.

This clonotype has just a few counts. The gene calls are TRBV5-8 and TRBJ2-4; 12 bases line up with TRBD2. Trimming removed 4 bases from V and 9 bases from J; junction bases left unmatched: 20. The CDR3 spans 19 residues. The germline gives CDR1 SGHTS, CDR2 YDEGEE. The CDR3 region has the DNA TGTGCCAGCAGCCCCGGGACGGGAAAGAAAGGACTAGCGGGAAGCATTCAGTACTTC. This codes for CASSPGTGKKGLAGSIQYF.

The CDR3 bases are TGTGCCAGCAGTTATCCGGGACAGGGGTTCCAAGAGACCCAGTACTTC. Its protein product is CASSYPGQGFQETQYF. J is TRBJ2-5 and V is TRBV6-5, with 10 bases lining up with TRBD1. J was trimmed by 1 base and V by 3 bases; bases with no gene match: 5. Germline V gene data show CDR1 as MNHEY and CDR2 as SVGAGI. The CDR3 spans 16 residues.

The CDR3 region is CASSVEAGPYNEQFF. The CDR3 nucleotides are TGTGCCAGCAGTGTAGAAGCGGGCCCCTACAATGAGCAGTTCTTC. The gene calls are TRBV2 and TRBJ2-1; tentative D call: TRBD2 (6 bases). The CDR3 covers 15 residues. The V gene's germline CDR1 is SNHLY and CDR2 FYNNEI. Trimming removed 4 bases from V and 2 bases from J, with 12 bases in between.

This clonotype has a handful of counts. The chain couples TRBV4-1 to TRBJ2-7, with D unclear. The CDR3 loop spans 14 amino acids. Per the germline V gene, CDR1 is MGHRA and CDR2 is YSYEKL. V lost 4 bases and J 2 bases, leaving 12 bases between the germline ends. Here the CDR3 DNA reads TGCGCCAGCAGCCGGCGTCTCCAAGCCTACGAGCAGTACTTC. This sequence encodes CASSRRLQAYEQYF.

This sequence joins TRBV9 and TRBJ2-5; the D is unclear. V was pared by 3 bases and J by 5 bases, with 8 bases between. Germline V CDR1 and CDR2: SGDLS, YYNGEE. The CDR3 sequence is 12 residues long. CDR3 in DNA: TGTGCCAGCAGCGCCTCTCATGAGACCCAGTACTTC. As protein: CASSASHETQYF.

The V call is TRBV5-5, the J call TRBJ2-2, with D uncertain. The V end was cut by 1 base, the J end by 6 bases, with 13 bases between. Germline values: CDR1 SGHKS, CDR2 YYEKEE (reference sequence). The CDR3 totals 15 residues. The CDR3 region is CASSLLAWISGELFF. The CDR3 nucleotides are TGTGCCAGCAGCTTGTTAGCTTGGATCTCCGGGGAGCTGTTTTTT.

This clonotype occurred a few times. The genes are TRBV7-9 and TRBJ1-1, with D perhaps TRBD1 (5 bases). The CDR3 loop spans 12 amino acids. CDR1 and CDR2 (germline): SEHNR, FQNEAQ (reference sequence). Deletions cut 5 bases from V and 10 bases from J, with 14 bases between. Here the CDR3 DNA reads TGTGCCAGCAGCAGGGGAGACGATGGAGCTTTCTTT. Its protein is CASSRGDDGAFF.

The rearrangement links TRBV20-1 to TRBJ1-2; D may be TRBD1 (5 bases). There are 13 residues in the CDR3. The V end was cut by 2 bases, the J end by 2 bases, with 9 bases between. CDR1 is DFQATT, CDR2 SNEGSKA, per germline (reference sequence). The CDR3 DNA sequence: TGCAGTGCTAGAATGACAGCCAACTATGGCTACACCTTC. Its translation is CSARMTANYGYTF.

This clonotype came up a few times. V gene TRBV30 combines with J gene TRBJ2-1; 13 bases are shared with TRBD2. Germline V CDR1 and CDR2: GTSNPN, SVGIG (reference sequence). V trimming: 4 bases; J trimming: 1 base; junction bases outside the gene matches: 16. This CDR3 has 20 amino acids. CDR3 residues: CAWTVFRLGLAGVSYNEQFF. CDR3 DNA sequence: TGTGCCTGGACGGTATTTCGACTCGGACTAGCGGGAGTATCCTACAATGAGCAGTTCTTC. Full variable domain (rest looked up from reference TRBV30 and TRBJ2-1): SQTIHQWPATLVQPVGSPLSLECTVEGTSNPNLYWYRQAAGRGLQLLFYSVGIGQISSEVPQNLSASRPQDRQFILSSKKLLLSDSGFYLCAWTVFRLGLAGVSYNEQFFGPGTRLTVL.

This clonotype showed up many times. The V gene is TRBV28, the J gene TRBJ2-2, with unresolved D. V lost 5 bases and J 4 bases, leaving 11 bases between the germline ends. This CDR3 is built from 14 residues. Germline CDR1 and CDR2: MDHEN and SYDVKM. In DNA, the CDR3 is TGTGCCAGCAGTAAACCACACCCCACCGGGGAGCTGTTTTTT. Its translation is CASSKPHPTGELFF. Full variable domain (remainder filled in from reference TRBV28 and TRBJ2-2): DVKVTQSSRYLVKRTGEKVFLECVQDMDHENMFWYRQDPGLGLRLIYFSYDVKMKEKGDIPEGYSVSREKKERFSLILESASTNQTSMYLCASSKPHPTGELFFGEGSRLTVL.

This clonotype was counted at least ten times. The V and J genes are TRBV5-1 and TRBJ2-1; D is uncertain. Trimming pared 4 bases from V and 2 bases from J, leaving 10 bases between. CDR1 is SGHRS and CDR2 is YFSETQ in the germline V gene. This CDR3 has 14 amino acids. The CDR3 loop reads CASSQGWTYNEQFF. CDR3 DNA: TGCGCCAGCAGCCAAGGGTGGACCTACAATGAGCAGTTCTTC.

There are many counts of this clonotype. V usage is TRBV27 and J usage is TRBJ2-3; 8 bases match TRBD2. V was clipped by 2 bases and J by 6 bases; unmatched bases: 7. This CDR3 has 15 residues. The germline CDR1 and CDR2 sequences are MNHEY and SMNVEV (reference sequence). The CDR3 sequence: CASSLKVRGGDTQYF. The CDR3 DNA follows: TGTGCCAGCAGTTTAAAGGTTCGGGGGGGGGATACGCAGTATTTT.

This clonotype occurred many times. The J gene is TRBJ2-5, the V gene TRBV27; TRBD2 agrees at 14 bases. The CDR3 totals 15 residues. Trimming at V came to 7 bases and at J to 3 bases, leaving 4 bases not matched to a gene. Germline CDR1 reads MNHEY; CDR2 reads SMNVEV (reference sequence). In DNA form, the CDR3 reads TGTGCCAGCAATATGACTAGCGGGAGGGAAGAGACCCAGTACTTC. This sequence encodes CASNMTSGREETQYF.

This clonotype was observed at least ten times. This CDR3 reads CASSRQTSVGETQYF. The CDR3 region has the DNA TGCGCCAGCAGCCGTCAGACTAGCGTAGGGGAGACCCAGTACTTC. This chain links TRBV5-1 with TRBJ2-5; 8 bases fit TRBD2. The V and J ends lost 4 bases and 5 bases, in that order; junction bases with no gene match: 10. Germline lookup yields CDR1 SGHRS and CDR2 YFSETQ. The CDR3 has 15 amino acids.

The genes are TRBV5-1 and TRBJ2-3; 7 nucleotides agree with TRBD2. V shed 0 bases, J shed 3 bases, and the junction held 7 bases outside the gene matches. This CDR3 has 16 amino acids. Looked up from germline, CDR1 is SGHRS and CDR2 is YFSETQ. DNA for the CDR3: TGCGCCAGCAGCTTGGGACTAGCTAAACAAACAGATACGCAGTATTTT. Its protein product is CASSLGLAKQTDTQYF.

This clonotype came up a few times. This sequence joins TRBV29-1 and TRBJ2-7; 9 nucleotides agree with TRBD1. The V segment lost 1 base and the J segment 6 bases; nucleotides outside the gene matches: 10. The CDR3 spans 15 residues. Germline assignment: CDR1 SQVTM and CDR2 ANQGSEA. This chain's CDR3 is CSVEAPGQGLLEQYF. The CDR3 DNA reads as TGCAGCGTTGAAGCACCGGGACAGGGATTGCTCGAGCAGTACTTC.

The chain uses TRBV6-1 and TRBJ2-7; 15 bases are shared with TRBD2. Losses at the gene ends were 7 bases for V and 1 base for J; bases not matched to a gene: 23. This CDR3 is built from 22 residues. Germline values: CDR1 MNHNS, CDR2 SASEGT. CDR3 sequence reads: CASKFIPAGTSGRLMSSYEQYF. The CDR3 nucleotides read TGTGCCAGCAAATTCATTCCAGCCGGGACTAGCGGGAGGTTAATGAGTTCCTACGAGCAGTACTTC.

A few counts support this clonotype. The V gene is TRBV6-2 or TRBV6-3, the J gene TRBJ2-3; TRBD2 agrees at 9 bases. Looked up from germline, CDR1 is MNHEY and CDR2 is SVGEGT. This CDR3 spans 14 amino acids. V shed 5 bases, J shed 5 bases, and the junction held 5 bases outside the gene matches. The CDR3 nucleotides are TGTGCCAGCAGTGTTAGCGGGAGTCGAGATACGCAGTATTTT. Amino acid sequence: CASSVSGSRDTQYF.

This clonotype was observed at least ten times. CDR3 coding DNA: TGTGCCAGCAGCTTAGGACGAACAGTGACAGATACGCAGTATTTT. Translation: CASSLGRTVTDTQYF. The chain recombines TRBV11-3 with TRBJ2-3, with D unresolved. Germline V gene lookup returns CDR1 SGHNT and CDR2 YENEEA. CDR3 length: 15 residues. V was pared by 1 base and J by 3 bases, with 11 bases between.

This clonotype was detected many times. The CDR3 reads CASSPRPDSGEKLFF. The CDR3 DNA is TGTGCCAGCAGCCCTCGTCCGGACTCGGGGGAAAAACTGTTTTTT. The V and J genes are TRBV3-1 and TRBJ1-4; no definite D call. V was clipped by 4 bases and J by 8 bases, with 17 bases between them. This CDR3 comprises 15 residues. Germline CDR1 and CDR2: LGHDT and YNNKEL (reference sequence).

This clonotype was seen ten or more times. The V and J genes are TRBV28 and TRBJ2-2; 9 bases are shared with TRBD1. The CDR3 has 18 residues. The germline gives CDR1 MDHEN, CDR2 SYDVKM. Trimming cost V 3 bases and J 9 bases; bases outside gene matches: 17. The CDR3, as DNA: TGTGCCAGCAGTTTCCCCACCGGACAGGGGATTTTTCACAGGGAGCTGTTTTTT. Its protein product is CASSFPTGQGIFHRELFF.

In its sample, this clonotype was seen many times. V is TRBV28 and J is TRBJ1-2; TRBD1 is a possible D gene (5 bases). Germline CDR1 MDHEN, CDR2 SYDVKM. The CDR3 totals 19 residues. Trimming removed 6 bases at V and 6 bases at J, with 32 bases between. DNA of the CDR3: TGTGCCAGCAGCCCCCTAGGGACGGCACCGTTCCTCAAAGGGGATGGCTACACCTTC. Translation gives CASSPLGTAPFLKGDGYTF.

This clonotype has ten or more counts. The V call is TRBV20-1, the J call TRBJ2-1; 7 bases are a match to TRBD2. Germline CDR1 DFQATT, CDR2 SNEGSKA (reference sequence). This CDR3 region has 16 residues. Trimming took 3 bases from V and 0 from J; bases not matched to a gene: 8. CDR3 in amino acids: CSASLLAASSYNEQFF. CDR3 sequence (DNA): TGCAGTGCTAGTCTGCTAGCGGCCAGCTCCTACAATGAGCAGTTCTTC.

In the case of this clonotype: A read error may be the cause here, since a much bigger clone is one base away. V is TRBV18 and J is TRBJ1-1; D unclear. Trimming removed 2 bases from V and 2 bases from J, with 9 bases in between. The germline CDR1 and CDR2 sequences are KGHSH and LQKENI. The CDR3 contains 14 residues. The CDR3 protein is CASSPLGANTEAFF. The DNA for the CDR3 is TGTGCCAGCTCACCATTGGGAGCCAACACTGAAGCTTTCTTT.

This clonotype occurred many times. The chain joins TRBV2 to TRBJ2-3, with a tentative D call TRBD1 (7 bases). V was pared by 2 bases and J by 3 bases, with 12 bases between. The germline CDR1 and CDR2 sequences are SNHLY and FYNNEI. The CDR3 runs to 15 residues. The CDR3 DNA reads as TGTGCCAGCAGTGAACAGGGGGGATGGACAGATACGCAGTATTTT. Encoded protein: CASSEQGGWTDTQYF.